The 4 T cell receptor beta chains reported below all come from one sample, sequenced in a study of CD4 T cells in relation to SARS-CoV-2 and coronaviruses listed by TCRdb under 2021. CD4+ T cells from unexposed donors were collected before the COVID-19 pandemic (2011-2018). Library preparation employed the immunoSEQ multiplex PCR assay. As stored in TCRdb, this immuneACCESS dataset retains in-frame rearrangements with V and J assigned. A fraction of the clones does not appear; measured against another copy, unresolved V genes explain less than half of the discrepancy, and the remainder lacks a known reason. Recorded for this sample are roughly 57,000 clones; 86% of them occurred a single time. Under 1.5% of the sample goes to the ten largest clones. Sequences were obtained from memory CD4+ T cells from PBMCs. Sample cell subset or site, as interpreted from the label and publication: memory (non-naive) CD4+ T cells. The receptors here all came from a human donor in good health.

This clone has only one observation. This chain connects TRBV7-8 to TRBJ1-1; a weak D match, TRBD1 (5 bases). The germline V and J ends were trimmed by 5 bases and 4 bases, with 20 bases remaining between them. The length of the CDR3 is 16 residues. CDR1 is SGHVS, CDR2 FQNEAQ, per germline. DNA for the CDR3: TGTGCCAGCAGCCAGCCCTCGGGGGGGGTAGGCACTGAAGCTTTCTTT. Protein: CASSQPSGGVGTEAFF.

This rearrangement joins TRBV19 to TRBJ2-1, with D uncertain. Germline loops: CDR1 LNHDA, CDR2 SQIVND (reference sequence). The CDR3 is made up of 13 amino acids. Trimming left V 4 bases short and J 7 bases short, with 11 bases between. The CDR3 loop is CASSTRGRNEQFF. Written as DNA, the CDR3 is TGTGCCAGTAGTACCCGCGGACGGAATGAGCAGTTCTTC.

The V call is TRBV6-1, the J call TRBJ2-7, with D unclear. The germline V gene has CDR1 MNHNS and CDR2 SASEGT. Trimming pared 2 bases from V and 1 base from J, leaving 12 bases between. There are 15 residues in the CDR3. CDR3 residues: CASSERAGGSYEQYF. CDR3 bases: TGTGCCAGCAGTGAAAGAGCCGGCGGTTCCTACGAGCAGTACTTC.

The gene calls are TRBV19 and TRBJ1-5; 9 bases match TRBD1. Germline-derived CDR1 and CDR2 are LNHDA and SQIVND (reference sequence). CDR3 length: 14 residues. V lost 2 bases and J lost 7; bases outside the gene matches: 3. The CDR3 DNA reads as TGTGCCAGTAGTATAATGACAGGGGGACAGCCCCAGCATTTT. It codes for CASSIMTGGQPQHF.